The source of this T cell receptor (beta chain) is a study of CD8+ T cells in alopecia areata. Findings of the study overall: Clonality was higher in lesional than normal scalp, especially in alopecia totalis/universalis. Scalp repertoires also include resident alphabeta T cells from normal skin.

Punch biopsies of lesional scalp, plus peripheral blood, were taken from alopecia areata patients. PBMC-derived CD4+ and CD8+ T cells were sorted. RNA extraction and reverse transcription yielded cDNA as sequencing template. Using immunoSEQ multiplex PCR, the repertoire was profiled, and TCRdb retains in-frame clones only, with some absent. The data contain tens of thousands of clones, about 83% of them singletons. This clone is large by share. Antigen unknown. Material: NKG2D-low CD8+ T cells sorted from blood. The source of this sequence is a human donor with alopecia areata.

This chain's CDR3 is CASSLKDAGFDEQYF. The CDR3 DNA sequence: TGTGCCAGCAGTTTGAAGGATGCTGGGTTCGACGAGCAGTACTTC. The chain recombines TRBV28 with TRBJ2-7; D is uncertain. The CDR3 covers 15 residues. CDR1 and CDR2 (germline): MDHEN, SYDVKM. The V end was cut by 3 bases, the J end by 5 bases, with 17 bases between.